A selection of T cell receptor beta chains follows, all from one sample in a study of breast tumors, draining lymph nodes, adjacent tissues. Via MiXCR, TCRdb re-called the multiplex PCR reads, giving one row per CDR3 protein. The sample yields approximately 90,000 distinct CDR3 sequences, roughly 29% seen once. The specimen was axillary lymph node tissue. Receptor source: a female donor with breast cancer. Some clones in this sample may be carry-over from other donors' samples. Each CDR3 is given without its conserved first and last residue.

j_gene,len,v_gene,CDR3aa
TRBJ2-1,14,TRBV4-2,ASSQGQGGTYNEQF
TRBJ1-2,12,TRBV28,ASSQPGRPMLDT
TRBJ2-1,13,TRBV7-3,ASSLGDGRLNEQF
TRBJ2-3,17,TRBV3-1,PSSHAGTSGRAGTDTQY
TRBJ2-7,11,TRBV10-1,ASSEIGRESIN
TRBJ2-1,12,TRBV11-2,ASRPISGRSEQF
TRBJ1-2,13,TRBV6-5,ASSHQTPPNYGYT
TRBJ2-1,13,TRBV5-6,ASSLFGGTYNEQF
TRBJ2-7,12,TRBV14,ASSRIRGPYEQY
TRBJ1-2,15,TRBV4-1,ASSQGSWNLIVGGYT
TRBJ2-5,9,TRBV29-1,SGTGEETQY
TRBJ2-2,12,TRBV5-1,ASSLSRDTGEPF
TRBJ2-3,12,TRBV14,ASSQLSGGPPQY
TRBJ2-7,13,TRBV20-1,SATRTPGPGGEQY
TRBJ1-2,14,TRBV11-2,ASSLDGGGRAYGYT
TRBJ2-1,12,TRBV2,ASTGQGRVNEQF
TRBJ2-7,11,TRBV28,ASTPSGSYEQY
TRBJ1-4,11,TRBV5-6,ASSQGQAAGLF
TRBJ2-5,10,TRBV6-4,ASSDLGGTQY
TRBJ1-3,13,TRBV20-1,SASRGQFSGNTIY
TRBJ2-1,15,TRBV2,ASNGLAGEGVSNEQF
TRBJ2-3,11,TRBV12-3/TRBV12-4,ASCTGGADTQY
TRBJ2-1,13,TRBV7-3,ASSPSAGAYNEQF
TRBJ1-1,14,TRBV11-2,ASSPRTGGLYTEAF
TRBJ2-3,13,TRBV7-2,ASSSRLAGKDTQY
TRBJ1-5,12,TRBV19,ASSTRGSNQPQH
TRBJ2-3,15,TRBV6-6,ASWPGRTSGSTDTQY
TRBJ2-2,13,TRBV11-3,ASSRGQSTTGELF
TRBJ1-1,12,TRBV5-1,ASSLTQQTHEAF
TRBJ2-1,11,TRBV6-6,ASTDGMHNEQF
TRBJ2-7,13,TRBV15,ATSRGVRGTYEQY
TRBJ1-6,15,TRBV6-6,ASSSRTGSSYNSPLH
TRBJ2-7,12,TRBV9,ASSTSGNAYEQY
TRBJ2-2,12,TRBV30,AWDRDSSTGELF
TRBJ2-2,13,TRBV30,AWIEGPSSTGELF
TRBJ1-2,10,TRBV9,ASSERGGGYT
TRBJ2-6,12,TRBV4-2,ATRKTGGANVLT
TRBJ2-5,10,TRBV5-6,ASSFTRGGQY